One T cell receptor beta chain is described in this entry. The record originates from a study of CD8 T cells in Susac syndrome. When the RNA was reverse transcribed, random hexamers were used with an input of roughly 0.45 to 1 ug. The method of amplification for TCR beta CDR3 was immunoSEQ multiplex PCR, covering 54 Vbeta and 13 Jbeta. TCRdb reprocessed the immunoSEQ multiplex PCR reads with MiXCR, giving one entry per CDR3 protein. Among approximately 80,000 distinct CDR3 sequences, over 75% were seen once, and the ten largest hold 0.5%. The CDR3 has 17 residues. The J segment lost 5 bases and the V segment lost 5 bases, leaving 13 bases of the junction unmatched. Germline V lookup: CDR1 MNHEY, CDR2 SVGEGT.

The TCR sequence derives from a human donor with multiple sclerosis. The sample taken for sequencing was CD8+ T cells from PBMCs. The chain combines TRBV6-2 or TRBV6-3 with TRBJ2-3, with TRBD2 identical over 10 bases. The CDR3 DNA follows: TGTGCCAGCAGTGACAAAATCCCTAGCGGGAGAGGAGATACGCAGTATTTT. Its translation: CASSDKIPSGRGDTQYF.